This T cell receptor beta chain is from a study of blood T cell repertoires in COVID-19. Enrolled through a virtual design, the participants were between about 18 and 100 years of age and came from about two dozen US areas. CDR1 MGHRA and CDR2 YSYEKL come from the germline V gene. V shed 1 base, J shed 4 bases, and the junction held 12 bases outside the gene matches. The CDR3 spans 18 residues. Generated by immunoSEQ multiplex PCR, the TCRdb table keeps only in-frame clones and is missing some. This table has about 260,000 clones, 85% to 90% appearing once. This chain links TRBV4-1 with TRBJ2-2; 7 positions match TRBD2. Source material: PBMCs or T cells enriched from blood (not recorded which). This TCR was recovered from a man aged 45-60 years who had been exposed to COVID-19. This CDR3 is CASSQAPLAGAGTGELFF. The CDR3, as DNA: TGCGCCAGCAGCCAAGCCCCTCTGGCGGGAGCCGGCACCGGGGAGCTGTTTTTT.